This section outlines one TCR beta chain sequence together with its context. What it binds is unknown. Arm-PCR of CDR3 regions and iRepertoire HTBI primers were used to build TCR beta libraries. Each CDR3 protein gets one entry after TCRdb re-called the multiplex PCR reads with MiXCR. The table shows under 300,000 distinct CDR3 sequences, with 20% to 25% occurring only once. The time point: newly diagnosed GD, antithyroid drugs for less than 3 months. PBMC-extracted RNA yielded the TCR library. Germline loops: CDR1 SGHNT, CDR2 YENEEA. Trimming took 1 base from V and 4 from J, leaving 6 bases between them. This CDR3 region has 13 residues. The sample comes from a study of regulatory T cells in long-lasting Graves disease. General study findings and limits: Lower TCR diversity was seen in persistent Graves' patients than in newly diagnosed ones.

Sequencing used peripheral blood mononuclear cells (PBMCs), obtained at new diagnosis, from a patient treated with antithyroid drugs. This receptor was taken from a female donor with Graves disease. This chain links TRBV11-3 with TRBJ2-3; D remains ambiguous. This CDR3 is CASSLVEADTQYF. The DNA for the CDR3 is TGTGCCAGCAGCTTAGTAGAGGCAGATACGCAGTATTTT.